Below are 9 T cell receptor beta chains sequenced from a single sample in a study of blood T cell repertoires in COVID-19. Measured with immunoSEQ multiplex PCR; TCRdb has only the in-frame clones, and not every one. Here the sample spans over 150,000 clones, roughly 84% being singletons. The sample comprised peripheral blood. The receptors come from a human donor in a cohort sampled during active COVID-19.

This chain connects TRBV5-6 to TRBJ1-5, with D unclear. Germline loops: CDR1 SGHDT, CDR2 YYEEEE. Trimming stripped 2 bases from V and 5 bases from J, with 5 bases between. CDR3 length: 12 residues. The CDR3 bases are TGTGCCAGCAGCTTAATCGATCAGCCCCAGCATTTT. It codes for CASSLIDQPQHF. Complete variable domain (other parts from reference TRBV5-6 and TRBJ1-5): DAGVTQSPTHLIKTRGQQVTLRCSPKSGHDTVSWYQQALGQGPQFIFQYYEEEERQRGNFPDRFSGHQFPNYSSELNVNALLLGDSALYLCASSLIDQPQHFGDGTRLSIL.

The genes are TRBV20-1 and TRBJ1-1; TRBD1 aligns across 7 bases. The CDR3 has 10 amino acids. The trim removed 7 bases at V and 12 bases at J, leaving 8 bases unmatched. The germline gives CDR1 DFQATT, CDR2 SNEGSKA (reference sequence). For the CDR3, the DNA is TGCAGTGTTAGGAGGGGGCCATCTTTCTTT. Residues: CSVRRGPSFF.

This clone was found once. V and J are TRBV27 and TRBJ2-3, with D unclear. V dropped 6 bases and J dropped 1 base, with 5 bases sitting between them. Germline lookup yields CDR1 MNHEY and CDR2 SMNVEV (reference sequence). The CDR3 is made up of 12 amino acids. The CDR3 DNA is TGTGCCAGCAGGGAGCGCACAGATACGCAGTATTTT. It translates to CASRERTDTQYF.

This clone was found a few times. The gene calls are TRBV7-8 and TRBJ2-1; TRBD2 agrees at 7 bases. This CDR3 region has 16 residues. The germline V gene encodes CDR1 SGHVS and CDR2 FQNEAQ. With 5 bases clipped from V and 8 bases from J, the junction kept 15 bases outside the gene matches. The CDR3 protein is CASSQIGSGVGDEQFF. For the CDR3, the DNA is TGTGCCAGCAGCCAAATTGGAAGCGGGGTAGGGGATGAGCAGTTCTTC.

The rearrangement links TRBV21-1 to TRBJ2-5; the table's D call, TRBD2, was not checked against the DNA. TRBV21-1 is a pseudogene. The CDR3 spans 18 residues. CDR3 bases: TGTGCCAGCAGCAAAGTAGGTCTGAGCGGGAGGGCCCTGGAGACCCAGTACTTC. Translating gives CASSKVGLSGRALETQYF.

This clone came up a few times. As DNA, the CDR3 is TGTGCCAGCAGCTCCACCTGGACAGGGGGGAATTCACCCCTCCACTTT. It encodes CASSSTWTGGNSPLHF. This sequence joins TRBV7-9 and TRBJ1-6; 10 bases are a match to TRBD1. This CDR3 contains 16 residues. V was clipped by 4 bases and J by 7 bases; unmatched bases: 7. Looked up from germline, CDR1 is SEHNR and CDR2 is FQNEAQ (reference sequence).

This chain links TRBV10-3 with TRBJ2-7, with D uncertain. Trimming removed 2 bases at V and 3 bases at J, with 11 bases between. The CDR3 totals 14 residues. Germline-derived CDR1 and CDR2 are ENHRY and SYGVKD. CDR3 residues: CAISEGPFFYEQYF. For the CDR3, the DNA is TGTGCCATCAGTGAGGGGCCGTTTTTCTACGAGCAGTACTTC.

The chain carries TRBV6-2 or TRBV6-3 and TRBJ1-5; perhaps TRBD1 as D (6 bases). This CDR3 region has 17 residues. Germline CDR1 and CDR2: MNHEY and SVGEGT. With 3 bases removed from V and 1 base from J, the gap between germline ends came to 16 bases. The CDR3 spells CASSYRDNRGSNQPQHF. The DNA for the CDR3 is TGTGCCAGCAGTTATAGGGACAACCGGGGAAGCAATCAGCCCCAGCATTTT.

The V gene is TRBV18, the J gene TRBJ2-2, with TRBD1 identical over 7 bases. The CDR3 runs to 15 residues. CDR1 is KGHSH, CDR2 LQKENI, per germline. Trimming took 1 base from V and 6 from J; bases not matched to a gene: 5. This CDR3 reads CASSPQRQGPGELFF. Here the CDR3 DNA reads TGTGCCAGCTCACCACAGCGACAGGGACCCGGGGAGCTGTTTTTT.